The 26 T cell receptor beta chains below come from one sample, sequenced in a study of T cell repertoires in cytomegalovirus infection. MiXCR, run by TCRdb on the reads, gives a single entry per CDR3 protein. The sample records under 450,000 distinct CDR3 sequences, about a third being singletons. Their cognate antigens are unknown. The sequencing here drew on cultured PBMCs, taken from culture after CMV antigen stimulation. The source of these receptors is a human donor in good health (CMV status not recorded). Some clones in this sample may be carry-over from other donors' samples.

In this sample, this clonotype turned up a few times. CDR3 coding DNA: TGTGCCAGCAGCTTACGAGGCCCTGGCCGTGAGCAGTTCTTC. This sequence encodes CASSLRGPGREQFF. The V gene is TRBV7-2, the J gene TRBJ2-1; D is undetermined. Trimming took 2 bases from V and 9 from J, leaving 14 bases between them. The CDR3 covers 14 residues. Germline CDR1 is SGHTA and CDR2 is FQGNSA.

This clonotype was counted between two and nine times. The chain joins TRBV7-9 to TRBJ1-5; D is undetermined. V was pared by 4 bases and J by 0 bases, with 13 bases between. The CDR3 is 16 amino acids. Germline lookup yields CDR1 SEHNR and CDR2 FQNEAQ (reference sequence). For the CDR3, the DNA is TGTGCCAGCAGCTCGGGGATACAGTTTAGCAATCAGCCCCAGCATTTT. It is translated as CASSSGIQFSNQPQHF.

V gene TRBV6-2 or TRBV6-3 combines with J gene TRBJ2-2; D ambiguous. Trimming removed 7 bases at V and 6 bases at J, with 12 bases between. CDR1 is MNHEY and CDR2 is SVGEGT in the germline V gene. There are 13 residues in the CDR3. The CDR3 DNA follows: TGTGCCAGCAATCGGGTCTCCTCCGGGGAGCTGTTTTTT. Its protein is CASNRVSSGELFF.

This clonotype was seen at least ten times. The rearrangement joins TRBV14 to TRBJ2-1; 9 bases match TRBD2. V was clipped by 3 bases and J by 4 bases; unmatched bases: 7. Germline CDR1 SGHDN, CDR2 FVKESK. CDR3 size: 16 residues. The CDR3 region has the DNA TGTGCCAGCAGCCAGGGTCTAGCGGGGTTTTACAATGAGCAGTTCTTC. Translation: CASSQGLAGFYNEQFF.

This chain uses TRBV12-5 with TRBJ1-2; D is unclear. The germline V gene encodes CDR1 LGHNT and CDR2 FRNRAP. This CDR3 region has 15 residues. The V and J ends lost 1 base and 4 bases respectively, with 13 bases between them. The CDR3 region is CASGLGSGLGYGYTF. DNA for the CDR3: TGTGCTAGTGGTTTGGGGTCAGGTTTGGGCTATGGCTACACCTTC.

V usage is TRBV6-1 and J usage is TRBJ1-2; D perhaps matches TRBD1 (5 bases). The length of the CDR3 is 13 residues. Trimming stripped 6 bases from V and 4 bases from J, with 12 bases between. Germline-derived CDR1 and CDR2 are MNHNS and SASEGT. The CDR3 reads CASSSGTFYGYTF. The CDR3 nucleotides read TGTGCCAGCAGCTCGGGGACGTTCTATGGCTACACCTTC.

The chain employs TRBV4-3 and TRBJ1-4; D unresolved. V was clipped by 3 bases and J by 0 bases, with 2 bases between them. CDR3 size: 13 residues. Germline assignment: CDR1 LGHNA and CDR2 YSLEER. This CDR3 reads CASSHSTNEKLFF. The DNA of the CDR3 is TGCGCCAGCAGCCATTCAACTAATGAAAAACTGTTTTTT.

This clonotype was picked up a small number of times. The chain combines TRBV2 with TRBJ2-7, with unresolved D. V lost 8 bases, J lost 2 bases, and 16 bases lay in between. From germline, CDR1 is SNHLY and CDR2 FYNNEI. The length of the CDR3 is 14 residues. The chain's CDR3 is CASQDVGSTYEQYF. CDR3 DNA: TGTGCCAGCCAGGACGTGGGGTCGACCTACGAGCAGTACTTC.

V gene TRBV12-3 or TRBV12-4 combines with J gene TRBJ1-5, with unresolved D. The CDR3 runs to 16 residues. V lost 3 bases, J lost 4 bases, and 16 bases lay in between. CDR3 nucleotide sequence: TGTGCCAGCAGTTTCCGGTGGCTGGGTGGGAATCAGCCCCAGCATTTT. It yields the protein CASSFRWLGGNQPQHF.

This clonotype has just one count. The rearrangement uses TRBV6-2 or TRBV6-3 and TRBJ1-1; the D is unclear. Per the germline V gene, CDR1 is MNHEY and CDR2 is SVGEGT. V gave up 0 bases and J gave up 0 bases, with 11 bases separating them. The CDR3 length is 16 residues. The CDR3 DNA is TGTGCCAGCAGTTACTCGCTCGCAGGATTGAACACTGAAGCTTTCTTT. Its protein is CASSYSLAGLNTEAFF.

The V and J genes are TRBV15 and TRBJ2-1; D unclear. Germline V CDR1 and CDR2: LNHNV, YYDKDF (reference sequence). Deletions cut 1 base from V and 10 bases from J, with 14 bases between. The length of the CDR3 is 14 residues. The CDR3 DNA reads as TGTGCCACCAGCAGAGGAGATAGCTTCTCCGAGCAGTTCTTC. It specifies CATSRGDSFSEQFF.

V usage is TRBV7-6 and J usage is TRBJ1-5; a possible D gene is TRBD1 (6 bases). CDR3 length equals 13 residues. Germline-derived CDR1 and CDR2 are SGHVS and FNYEAQ. The ends were cut back, 6 bases at V and 6 bases at J, with 12 bases in the middle. CDR3 residues: CASSKGEGQPQHF. The CDR3 DNA reads TGTGCCAGCAGTAAGGGGGAAGGTCAGCCCCAGCATTTT.

The J gene is TRBJ2-3, the V gene TRBV5-1, with D unresolved. Trimming removed 6 bases at V and 4 bases at J, with 9 bases between. CDR3 length equals 12 residues. Germline-derived CDR1 and CDR2 are SGHRS and YFSETQ. CDR3 residues: CASTSQSDTQYF. CDR3 coding DNA: TGCGCCAGCACATCCCAGTCAGATACGCAGTATTTT. Full variable domain (rest looked up from reference TRBV5-1 and TRBJ2-3): KAGVTQTPRYLIKTRGQQVTLSCSPISGHRSVSWYQQTPGQGLQFLFEYFSETQRNKGNFPGRFSGRQFSNSRSEMNVSTLELGDSALYLCASTSQSDTQYFGPGTRLTVL.

The genes are TRBV27 and TRBJ2-1; 10 bases agree with TRBD2. The V gene end was trimmed by 5 bases and the J gene end by 1 base; junction bases not matched to a gene: 11. CDR3 length: 18 amino acids. Germline lookup yields CDR1 MNHEY and CDR2 SMNVEV (reference sequence). CDR3 sequence (DNA): TGTGCCAGCAGTCCATACCTTTCGACTAGCGGGTCCTACAATGAGCAGTTCTTC. This encodes CASSPYLSTSGSYNEQFF.

The genes are TRBV7-2 and TRBJ2-1; D not certain. CDR1 is SGHTA and CDR2 is FQGNSA in the germline V gene. The V and J ends lost 5 bases and 6 bases respectively, with 23 bases between them. The CDR3 runs to 17 residues. CDR3 sequence reads: CASSHGVGSPPTNEQFF. In DNA form, the CDR3 reads TGTGCCAGCAGCCATGGGGTTGGCTCGCCCCCGACCAATGAGCAGTTCTTC.

The CDR3 protein is CSALGQGAGVDYGYTF. The CDR3 nucleotides read TGCAGTGCTCTTGGACAGGGGGCTGGTGTGGACTATGGCTACACCTTC. The rearrangement links TRBV20-1 to TRBJ1-2; 11 nucleotides match TRBD1. Trimming at V came to 5 bases and at J to 3 bases, leaving 11 bases not matched to a gene. Germline loops: CDR1 DFQATT, CDR2 SNEGSKA (reference sequence). The CDR3 loop spans 16 amino acids.

This clonotype came up a few times. The rearrangement links TRBV19 to TRBJ2-1; no firm D call. V dropped 3 bases and J dropped 5 bases, with 17 bases sitting between them. The V gene's germline CDR1 is LNHDA and CDR2 SQIVND (reference sequence). The CDR3 covers 16 residues. CDR3 region: CASSMTFRVANNEQFF. The CDR3 nucleotides are TGTGCCAGTAGTATGACTTTCCGGGTAGCCAACAATGAGCAGTTCTTC.

This clonotype was recorded a few times. The chain links TRBV6-1 to TRBJ1-5, with a tentative D call TRBD1 (6 bases). Trimming pared 3 bases from V and 0 bases from J, leaving 9 bases between. CDR1 and CDR2 (germline): MNHNS, SASEGT. The CDR3 loop spans 15 amino acids. DNA of the CDR3: TGTGCCAGCAGTGACAGGGGCTTTAGCAATCAGCCCCAGCATTTT. Its protein is CASSDRGFSNQPQHF.

This rearrangement joins TRBV6-5 to TRBJ2-5; 7 bases agree with TRBD2. The germline gives CDR1 MNHEY, CDR2 SVGAGI. The V and J ends lost 6 bases and 6 bases, in that order; junction bases with no gene match: 13. The CDR3 has 15 amino acids. The CDR3 sequence is CASRPRLAGEQTQYF. The CDR3 DNA sequence: TGTGCCAGCAGGCCAAGACTGGCGGGAGAACAGACCCAGTACTTC.

The J gene is TRBJ2-5, the V gene TRBV7-8, with TRBD2 matching 8 bases. Germline values: CDR1 SGHVS, CDR2 FQNEAQ. After removal of 5 bases from V and 6 bases from J, the junction contained 8 bases not matched to a gene. The CDR3 runs 14 residues. CDR3: CASSRAAGGQTQYF. CDR3 in DNA: TGTGCCAGCAGCCGCGCCGCGGGAGGACAGACCCAGTACTTC.

The chain is built from TRBV19 and TRBJ1-5; D ambiguous. The CDR3 spans 15 residues. The V and J ends lost 1 base and 0 bases respectively, with 7 bases between them. CDR1 is LNHDA and CDR2 is SQIVND in the germline V gene (reference sequence). In nucleotides, the CDR3 is TGTGCCAGTAGTATAGGGCCCAGTAGCAATCAGCCCCAGCATTTT. Its protein is CASSIGPSSNQPQHF.

J is TRBJ2-3 and V is TRBV4-1, with D tentatively TRBD2 (6 bases). This CDR3 is 18 amino acids long. Trimming removed 1 base from V and 1 base from J, with 18 bases in between. Germline V gives CDR1 MGHRA, CDR2 YSYEKL. CDR3 nucleotide sequence: TGCGCCAGCAGCCAAGGGAGGGGAGGCGGAAAAGGCACAGATACGCAGTATTTT. Translating gives CASSQGRGGGKGTDTQYF.

V is TRBV12-3 or TRBV12-4 and J is TRBJ2-3, with 11 bases identical to TRBD2. J lost 4 bases, V lost 5 bases, and 20 bases had no gene match. This CDR3 spans 20 amino acids. CDR3 coding DNA: TGTGCCAGCAGTCCCACAGGTCGAGTAGCGGGAGGGCCTCAGGCAGATACGCAGTATTTT. Protein: CASSPTGRVAGGPQADTQYF.

This rearrangement joins TRBV6-2 or TRBV6-3 to TRBJ2-7; D is perhaps TRBD1 (6 bases). CDR1 is MNHEY and CDR2 is SVGEGT in the germline V gene. The CDR3 length is 16 residues. The CDR3 loop reads CASSPLRGRQSYEQYV. For the CDR3, the DNA is TGTGCAAGCAGTCCCTTGAGGGGGAGACAGTCCTACGAGCAGTACGTC.

V gene TRBV27 combines with J gene TRBJ1-2; 9 bases agree with TRBD1. This CDR3 has 15 residues. The V and J ends lost 6 bases and 7 bases, in that order; junction bases with no gene match: 12. CDR1 MNHEY and CDR2 SMNVEV come from the germline V gene (reference sequence). CDR3 in DNA: TGTGCCAGCAGATTGAACCGGGACAGGGCCTCTGGCTACACCTTC. This encodes CASRLNRDRASGYTF.

This clonotype was observed a few times. The genes are TRBV7-6 and TRBJ2-2; D gene unclear. The V gene's germline CDR1 is SGHVS and CDR2 FNYEAQ. This CDR3 contains 11 residues. Trimming pared 6 bases from V and 6 bases from J, leaving 5 bases between. The CDR3 bases are TGTGCCAGCAGTTCACCCGGGGAGCTGTTTTTT. It yields the protein CASSSPGELFF.